This T cell receptor (beta chain) was sequenced in a study of neoadjuvant nivolumab and ipilimumab in lung cancer. Study-level findings and limits: TCR sequencing covered a small number of samples. Only two of four nivolumab-treated tumors gained richness and clonality by surgery.

Turning to this clone: No antigen is known for it.

Only in-frame clones appear in the TCRdb table, and some are missing; sequencing was by immunoSEQ multiplex PCR. The sample holds some 43,000 clones, around 89% seen once. This clonotype originated in an adult with non-small cell lung cancer. Some clones in this sample may be carry-over from other donors' samples. The sample here was blood, taken before neoadjuvant nivolumab, alone or with ipilimumab.

Here the CDR3 DNA reads TGTGCCAGCAGTGAATTGCTGGAGGGGGCCTACGAGCAGTACTTC. Residues: CASSELLEGAYEQYF. The rearrangement joins TRBV6-1 to TRBJ2-7; D may correspond to TRBD1 or TRBD2 (6 bases each). Trimming pared 2 bases from V and 2 bases from J, leaving 13 bases between. The CDR3 has 15 amino acids. Germline-derived CDR1 and CDR2 are MNHNS and SASEGT.